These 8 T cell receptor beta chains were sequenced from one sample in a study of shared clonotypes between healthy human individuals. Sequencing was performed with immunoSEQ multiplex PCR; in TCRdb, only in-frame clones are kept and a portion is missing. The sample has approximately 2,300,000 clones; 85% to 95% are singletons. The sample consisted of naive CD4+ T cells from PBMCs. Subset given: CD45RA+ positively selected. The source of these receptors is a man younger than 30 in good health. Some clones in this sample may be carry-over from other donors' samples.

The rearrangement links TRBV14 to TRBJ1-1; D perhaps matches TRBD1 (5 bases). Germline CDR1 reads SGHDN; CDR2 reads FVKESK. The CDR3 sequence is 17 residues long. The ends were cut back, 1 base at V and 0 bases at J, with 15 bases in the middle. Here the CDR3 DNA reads TGTGCCAGCAGCCAAGTGGGGGGAACGAGAATGAACACTGAAGCTTTCTTT. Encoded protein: CASSQVGGTRMNTEAFF.

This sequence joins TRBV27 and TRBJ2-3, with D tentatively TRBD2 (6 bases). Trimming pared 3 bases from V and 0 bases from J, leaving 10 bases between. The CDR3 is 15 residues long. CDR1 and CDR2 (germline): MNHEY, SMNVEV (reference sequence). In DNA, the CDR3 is TGTGCCAGCAGTTTCCTTAGCGGAAGCACAGATACGCAGTATTTT. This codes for CASSFLSGSTDTQYF.

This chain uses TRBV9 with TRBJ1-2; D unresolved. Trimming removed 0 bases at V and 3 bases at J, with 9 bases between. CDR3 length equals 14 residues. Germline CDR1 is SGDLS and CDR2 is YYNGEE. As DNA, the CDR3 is TGTGCCAGCAGCGTAGGTGTAGGTCACTATGGCTACACCTTC. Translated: CASSVGVGHYGYTF.

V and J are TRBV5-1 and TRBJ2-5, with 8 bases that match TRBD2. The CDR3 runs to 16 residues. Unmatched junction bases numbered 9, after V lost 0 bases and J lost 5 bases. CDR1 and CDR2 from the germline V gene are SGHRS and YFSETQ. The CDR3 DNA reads TGCGCCAGCAGCTTGGAACCCGGGAGGGCCAGGGAGACCCAGTACTTC. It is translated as CASSLEPGRARETQYF.

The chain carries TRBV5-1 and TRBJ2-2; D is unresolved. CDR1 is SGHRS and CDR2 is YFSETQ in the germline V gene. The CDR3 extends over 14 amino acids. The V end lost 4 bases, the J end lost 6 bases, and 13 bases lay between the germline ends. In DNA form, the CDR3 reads TGCGCCAGCAGCACTCGAGGACCGTCCGGGGAGCTGTTTTTT. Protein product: CASSTRGPSGELFF. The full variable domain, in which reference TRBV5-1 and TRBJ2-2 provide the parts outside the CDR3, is KAGVTQTPRYLIKTRGQQVTLSCSPISGHRSVSWYQQTPGQGLQFLFEYFSETQRNKGNFPGRFSGRQFSNSRSEMNVSTLELGDSALYLCASSTRGPSGELFFGEGSRLTVL.

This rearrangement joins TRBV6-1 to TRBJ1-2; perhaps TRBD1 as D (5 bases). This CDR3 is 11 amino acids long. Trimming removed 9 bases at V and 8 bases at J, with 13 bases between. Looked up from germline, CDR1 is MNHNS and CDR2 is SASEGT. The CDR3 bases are TGTGCCAGGGGGGAGCCCGGGGGCTACACCTTC. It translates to CARGEPGGYTF.

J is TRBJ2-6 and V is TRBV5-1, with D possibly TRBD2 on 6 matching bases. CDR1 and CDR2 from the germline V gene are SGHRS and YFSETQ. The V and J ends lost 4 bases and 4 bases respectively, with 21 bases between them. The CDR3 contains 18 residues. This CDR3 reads CASSREVSGLLGANVLTF. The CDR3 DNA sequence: TGCGCCAGCAGCAGGGAGGTTTCAGGGCTCCTCGGGGCCAACGTCCTGACTTTC.

CDR3 sequence (DNA): TGTGCCAGCAGTGACTCAGGGGGCAATCAGCCCCAGCATTTT. Protein: CASSDSGGNQPQHF. The chain employs TRBV6-1 and TRBJ1-5; the D gene is possibly TRBD1 (6 bases). V was pared by 3 bases and J by 2 bases, with 8 bases between. The CDR3 spans 14 residues. Per germline, CDR1 MNHNS and CDR2 SASEGT.